Described below is a single T cell receptor (beta chain) sequence and its context. As yet, its antigen is unknown. This sample was included in a study of cytomegalovirus exposure and HLA in healthy donors. Study-wide context: Approximately 85 million unique TCRs from HLA-typed donors made up an early data release.

Study-wide results and caveats: Apart from CMV serostatus, no immune exposure information was available. Investigators reported more than 150 TCR beta chains as tied to cytomegalovirus.

A multiplex PCR was run with 60 Vbeta primers and 13 Jbeta primers. Clones were read by immunoSEQ multiplex PCR, and TCRdb kept only the in-frame ones, dropping some. Its clone listing holds more than 45,000 clones. Sequences were obtained from PBMCs. The receptor was derived from a male donor in good health and CMV-seronegative.

The CDR3 is CASSVDGRGSGTQYF. CDR3 DNA sequence: TGTGCCAGCAGCGTAGATGGCAGGGGGTCGGGGACCCAGTACTTC. The chain recombines TRBV9 with TRBJ2-5; TRBD1 matches 7 bases. Unmatched junction bases numbered 9, after V lost 0 bases and J lost 7 bases. In germline, CDR1 is SGDLS, CDR2 YYNGEE. The CDR3 length is 15 residues.